The 11 T cell receptor beta chains presented below share a single source sample, sequenced in a study of Ad26.COV2.S vaccination and SARS-CoV-2 variants. Treatment here: roughly 18 received Ad26.COV2.S at low or high dose, single or two shots; roughly five received placebo; per-sample allocation not given. Collection of samples fell on day 63 after the first vaccine or placebo injection. Repertoires were generated with immunoSEQ multiplex PCR, while TCRdb's copy carries only in-frame clones and drops some. The table includes about 680,000 clones, 89% detected once. The input for sequencing was peripheral blood, taken in a trial of Ad26.COV2.S vaccine versus placebo. The receptors here all came from a person between 18 and 65 years old who received the Ad26.COV2.S COVID-19 vaccine or a placebo.

The J gene is TRBJ2-1, the V gene TRBV12-3 or TRBV12-4; either TRBD1 or TRBD2 may fit D (7 bases each). V lost 3 bases to trimming and J lost 9 bases, with 12 bases between them. The CDR3 length is 13 residues. CDR3 in amino acids: CASSFQGGVEQFF. Here the CDR3 DNA reads TGTGCCAGCAGTTTCCAGGGGGGGGTTGAGCAGTTCTTC.

The rearrangement uses TRBV30 and TRBJ1-1; a weak D match, TRBD1 (6 bases). Germline V gives CDR1 GTSNPN, CDR2 SVGIG (reference sequence). The V and J ends lost 4 bases and 5 bases respectively, with 17 bases between them. This CDR3 has 14 amino acids. The CDR3 nucleotides read TGTGCCTGGAATTGGGGGGGCGCGGGGACTGAAGCTTTCTTT. It codes for CAWNWGGAGTEAFF.

The chain is built from TRBV19 and TRBJ1-2; 7 bases match TRBD1. Trimming removed 8 bases from V and 2 bases from J; junction bases left unmatched: 5. Germline V CDR1 and CDR2: LNHDA, SQIVND (reference sequence). The CDR3 runs to 13 residues. The CDR3 DNA is TGTGCCAGTGGGGACAGTCAAAACTATGGCTACACCTTC. It encodes CASGDSQNYGYTF.

This rearrangement joins TRBV19 to TRBJ2-3; 9 bases line up with TRBD2. J was trimmed by 6 bases and V by 7 bases; bases with no gene match: 2. Germline V lookup: CDR1 LNHDA, CDR2 SQIVND (reference sequence). The CDR3 extends over 12 amino acids. This CDR3 reads CASNAGGDTQYF. DNA for the CDR3: TGTGCCAGTAACGCGGGAGGGGATACGCAGTATTTT.

The gene calls are TRBV6-5 and TRBJ2-7, with TRBD2 identical over 7 bases. This CDR3 has 12 amino acids. Germline V gene data show CDR1 as MNHEY and CDR2 as SVGAGI. With 5 bases clipped from V and 4 bases from J, the junction kept 2 bases outside the gene matches. CDR3 residues: CASSRTSYEQYF. The CDR3 DNA is TGTGCCAGCAGTAGGACTAGTTACGAGCAGTACTTC.

Remarks on this clone: The sample has other DNA sequences that encode this CDR3 too. The chain combines TRBV7-2 with TRBJ2-5; D remains ambiguous. The germline V gene has CDR1 SGHTA and CDR2 FQGNSA. The CDR3 spans 12 residues. Trimming removed 2 bases from V and 4 bases from J, with 5 bases in between. The chain's CDR3 is CASSLSRETQYF. For the CDR3, the DNA is TGTGCCAGCAGCTTATCACGAGAGACCCAGTACTTC. Full variable domain (outside the CDR3, taken from reference TRBV7-2 and TRBJ2-5): GAGVSQSPSNKVTEKGKDVELRCDPISGHTALYWYRQSLGQGLEFLIYFQGNSAPDKSGLPSDRFSAERTGGSVSTLTIQRTQQEDSAVYLCASSLSRETQYFGPGTRLLVL.

The chain uses TRBV10-3 and TRBJ2-5, with D perhaps matching TRBD2 (6 bases). The CDR3 has 15 amino acids. Trimming shortened V by 3 bases and J by 5 bases, and 16 bases separated the two germline ends. The germline gives CDR1 ENHRY, CDR2 SYGVKD. The CDR3 region has the DNA TGTGCCATCAGTGAAGGGTCGCCAGGGAGGGAGACCCAGTACTTC. Translation gives CAISEGSPGRETQYF.

The chain has TRBV6-6 and TRBJ2-7, with D maybe TRBD1 (6 bases). CDR1 MNHNY and CDR2 SVGAGI come from the germline V gene (reference sequence). Trimming removed 4 bases from V and 2 bases from J, with 15 bases in between. The CDR3 loop spans 15 amino acids. The CDR3 loop is CASSFRGHNAYEQYF. DNA for the CDR3: TGTGCCAGCAGTTTCCGGGGACACAACGCCTACGAGCAGTACTTC.

The V gene is TRBV11-3, the J gene TRBJ2-1; tentative D call: TRBD2 (5 bases). The length of the CDR3 is 13 residues. The germline V gene encodes CDR1 SGHNT and CDR2 YENEEA. Between the trimmed V and J ends, which lost 5 bases and 8 bases, there was a span of 13 bases. The CDR3 loop is CASSARTAHEQFF. Written as DNA, the CDR3 is TGTGCCAGCAGCGCCCGGACTGCACATGAGCAGTTCTTC.

The chain uses TRBV7-9 and TRBJ2-7; D uncertain. This CDR3 region has 13 residues. Germline loops: CDR1 SEHNR, CDR2 FQNEAQ (reference sequence). V was trimmed by 6 bases and J by 3 bases, leaving 12 bases between them. The CDR3 nucleotides are TGTGCCAGCAGTCTTCAAGAGAACTACGAGCAGTACTTC. Translating gives CASSLQENYEQYF.

CDR3 sequence (DNA): TGTGCCAGCAGCTCAGGACAGGGCGGAGAGACCCAGTACTTC. Translated: CASSSGQGGETQYF. The chain combines TRBV6-5 with TRBJ2-5, with 8 bases aligning to TRBD1. Germline V CDR1 and CDR2: MNHEY, SVGAGI. With 6 bases clipped from V and 4 bases from J, the junction kept 7 bases outside the gene matches. This CDR3 comprises 14 residues.